This record covers a single TCR beta chain. Assay used: immunoSEQ multiplex PCR; TCRdb lists only in-frame clones, some missing. This table has roughly 20,000 clones, around 84% appearing once. Trimming removed 2 bases from V and 2 bases from J, with 20 bases in between. CDR3 size: 18 residues. The germline gives CDR1 SEHNR, CDR2 FQNEAQ (reference sequence). The sample comes from a study of OX40 agonist ivuxolimab in advanced cancers. For the study at large: The treatment was a fully human IgG2 OX40 agonist, ivuxolimab.

The chain recombines TRBV7-9 with TRBJ2-3; D is perhaps TRBD2 (6 bases). This sequence originates from an adult with an advanced solid tumor such as melanoma, head and neck, liver or kidney cancer. The specimen was CD4+ or CD8+ T cells sorted from blood, collected in a trial of the OX40 agonist ivuxolimab. DNA for the CDR3: TGTGCCAGCAGCTTACGGCGGGGCACCAGGAGGACCACAGATACGCAGTATTTT. Protein: CASSLRRGTRRTTDTQYF.